There are a few counts of the clone carrying this T cell receptor (beta chain). This entry belongs to a study of T-cell reconstitution after alpha-beta-depleted transplantation in children. Germline V gene lookup returns CDR1 SEHNR and CDR2 FQNEAQ (reference sequence). Trimming shortened V by 1 base and J by 11 bases, and 15 bases separated the two germline ends. The CDR3 sequence is 14 residues long. Unique molecular identifiers were used to barcode this TCRbeta library. Using its own MiXCR run on the PCR reads, TCRdb lists one record per CDR3 protein. Among some 500,000 distinct CDR3 sequences listed, about 18% were seen once.

The clonotype comes from a human donor who donated a stem cell graft to a child with acute lymphoblastic leukemia. This chain links TRBV7-9 with TRBJ1-5; D is unresolved. The specimen comprised PBMCs from the stem cell graft donor, sampled from the stem cell graft. Here the CDR3 reads CASSLGVSSGSQHF. Written as DNA, the CDR3 is TGTGCCAGCAGCTTAGGAGTCTCATCGGGTTCCCAGCATTTT.